A selection of T cell receptor beta chains follows, all from one sample in a study of cytomegalovirus exposure and HLA in healthy donors. Data came from immunoSEQ multiplex PCR; TCRdb stores just in-frame clones and leaves some out. The sample has 200,000 to 250,000 clones. Sequencing used PBMCs. Receptors were obtained from a girl aged 2-10 years in good health and CMV-seropositive. Each CDR3 is given without its conserved first and last residue.

CDR3aa,v_gene,j_gene
ASSFLGGEGNTIY,TRBV6-5,TRBJ1-3
ASSPRGDSTYEQY,TRBV5-5,TRBJ2-7
ASSFEGGPWETQY,TRBV27,TRBJ2-5
ASSLGIDRGGQPQH,TRBV5-1,TRBJ1-5
ASSGQGNIQY,TRBV11-2,TRBJ2-4
ASSPSRGQSSGNTIY,TRBV28,TRBJ1-3
ASTGITYEQY,TRBV28,TRBJ2-7
ASSQGWAQGYGYT,TRBV14,TRBJ1-2
ASAAEPGTFNNEQF,TRBV27,TRBJ2-1
ASSEGRVTDTQY,TRBV10-1,TRBJ2-3
ASSGGAGAGKPQH,TRBV27,TRBJ1-5
ASSPGLGVQETQY,TRBV19,TRBJ2-5
SARQGEETQY,TRBV29-1,TRBJ2-5
ASSSGTSDNEQF,TRBV19,TRBJ2-1
ASRDGRGHTEAF,TRBV28,TRBJ1-1
ASSRGSGANVLT,TRBV2,TRBJ2-6
ASSLGIGLAVYNEQF,TRBV7-2,TRBJ2-1
ASSIDHRGPYEQY,TRBV19,TRBJ2-7
ASSLIVQVPDTEAF,TRBV5-6,TRBJ1-1
AISESTSPDNEQY,TRBV10-3,-
ASSTGTGGGYT,TRBV13,TRBJ1-2
ASSPGQVDYGYT,TRBV27,TRBJ1-2
ASSLGLAGGTLNNEQF,TRBV4-2,TRBJ2-1
ASSLRPPGGSNDEQY,TRBV5-1,TRBJ2-7
ASSFGTGTYEQY,TRBV7-8,TRBJ2-7
ASSMPSGGDYEQY,TRBV19,-
ASSFLAGTGGTGELF,TRBV11-1,TRBJ2-2
ASRIGPMSYEQY,TRBV28,TRBJ2-7
ASSQTGIKNIQY,TRBV7-9,TRBJ2-4
ASSLGGFGNYGYT,TRBV7-2,TRBJ1-2
ASSLSLAGENEQF,TRBV7-9,TRBJ2-1
ASSEGGGLADEQY,TRBV6-1,TRBJ2-7
AISESRGGDLLRTEAF,TRBV10-3,TRBJ1-1
ASSPGRVSGANVLT,TRBV11-2,TRBJ2-6
ASSGTASSYEQY,TRBV19,TRBJ2-7
ATSSPGHHQETQY,TRBV15,TRBJ2-5
ASSFIRTRNEQF,TRBV11-2,TRBJ2-1
ASSVSKASVPYEQY,TRBV9,TRBJ2-7
ASSLSRIHEQY,TRBV27,TRBJ2-7
ASSPQGASYEQY,TRBV7-2,-
ATNPQGDTQY,TRBV27,TRBJ2-3
ASSPRPGRIYEQY,TRBV7-6,TRBJ2-7
AGSFGSYNEQF,TRBV5-4,TRBJ2-1